The present T cell receptor (beta chain) was sequenced within a study of T cell responses to AZD1222 COVID-19 vaccine. General observations from the study: Just five or six AZD1222 recipients tested seropositive at baseline.

TCRdb's table, derived via immunoSEQ multiplex PCR, lists solely in-frame clones and lacks some. The sample includes some 130,000 clones, 85% to 90% seen only once; the top ten take over 1.5%. This clone was seen once. Its antigen remains unknown. The sequence came from an adult in good health. This specimen consisted of peripheral blood, obtained on day 0 of AZD1222 vaccination.

The CDR3 loop reads CASSYHRGANGYTF. CDR3 bases: TGTGCCAGCAGTTACCATCGGGGGGCGAATGGCTACACCTTC. J is TRBJ1-2 and V is TRBV6-2 or TRBV6-3; D is possibly TRBD1 (6 bases). The length of the CDR3 is 14 residues. Germline CDR1 is MNHEY and CDR2 is SVGEGT. The V and J ends lost 2 bases and 6 bases respectively, with 13 bases between them.